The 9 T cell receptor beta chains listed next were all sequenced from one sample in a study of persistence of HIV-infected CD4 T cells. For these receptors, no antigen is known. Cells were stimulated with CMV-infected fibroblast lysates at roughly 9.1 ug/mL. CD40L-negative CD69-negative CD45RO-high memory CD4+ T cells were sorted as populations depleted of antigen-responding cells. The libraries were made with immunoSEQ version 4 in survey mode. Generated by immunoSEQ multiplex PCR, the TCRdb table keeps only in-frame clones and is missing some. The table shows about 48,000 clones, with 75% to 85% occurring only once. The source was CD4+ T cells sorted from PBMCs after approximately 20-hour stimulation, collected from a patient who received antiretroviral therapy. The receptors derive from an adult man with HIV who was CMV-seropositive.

This chain's CDR3 is CASSQRQESYNEQFF. CDR3 DNA sequence: TGCGCCAGCAGCCAACGACAGGAATCCTACAATGAGCAGTTCTTC. The rearrangement uses TRBV4-3 and TRBJ2-1, with D possibly matching TRBD1 (6 bases). The CDR3 loop spans 15 amino acids. CDR1 is LGHNA and CDR2 is YSLEER in the germline V gene. Trimming removed 2 bases at V and 1 base at J, with 9 bases between.

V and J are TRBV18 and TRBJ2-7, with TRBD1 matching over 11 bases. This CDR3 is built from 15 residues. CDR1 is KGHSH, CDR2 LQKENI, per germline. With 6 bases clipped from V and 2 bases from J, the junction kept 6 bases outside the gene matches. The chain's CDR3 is CASSREGQGAYEQYF. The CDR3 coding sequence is TGTGCCAGCTCTCGAGAGGGACAGGGGGCCTACGAGCAGTACTTC.

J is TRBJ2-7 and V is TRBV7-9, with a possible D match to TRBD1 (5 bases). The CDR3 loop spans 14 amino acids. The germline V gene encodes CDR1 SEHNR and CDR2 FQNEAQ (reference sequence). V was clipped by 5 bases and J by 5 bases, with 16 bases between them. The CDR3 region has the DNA TGTGCCAGCAGCCCGAGAAGGGGCGGCCACGAGCAGTACTTC. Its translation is CASSPRRGGHEQYF.

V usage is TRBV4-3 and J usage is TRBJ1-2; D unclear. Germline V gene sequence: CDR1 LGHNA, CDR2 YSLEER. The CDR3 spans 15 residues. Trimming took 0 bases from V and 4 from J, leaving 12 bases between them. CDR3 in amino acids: CASSQEGRSTYGYTF. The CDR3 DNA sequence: TGCGCCAGCAGCCAAGAAGGCAGGTCAACCTATGGCTACACCTTC.

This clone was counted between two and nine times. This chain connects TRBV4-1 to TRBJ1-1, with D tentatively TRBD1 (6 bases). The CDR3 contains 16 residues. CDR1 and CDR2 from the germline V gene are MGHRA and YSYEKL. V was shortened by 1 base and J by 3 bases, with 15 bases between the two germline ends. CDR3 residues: CASSQGAARGYTEAFF. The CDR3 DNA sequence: TGCGCCAGCAGCCAAGGCGCAGCAAGGGGGTACACTGAAGCTTTCTTT.

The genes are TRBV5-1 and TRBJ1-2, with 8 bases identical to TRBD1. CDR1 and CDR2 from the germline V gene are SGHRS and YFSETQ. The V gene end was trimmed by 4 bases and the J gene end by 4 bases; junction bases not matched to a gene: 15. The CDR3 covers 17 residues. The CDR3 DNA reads TGCGCCAGCAGCCGGTCTCCAGATACGGGACAGGTCTATGGCTACACCTTC. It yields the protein CASSRSPDTGQVYGYTF.

The CDR3 DNA is TGTGCCAGCAGCTTAGATCAGGTTCACACCGGGGAGCTGTTTTTT. Its protein is CASSLDQVHTGELFF. The chain employs TRBV7-2 and TRBJ2-2; no firm D call. The V end lost 1 base, the J end lost 3 bases, and 9 bases lay between the germline ends. The germline CDR1 and CDR2 sequences are SGHTA and FQGNSA. The CDR3 consists of 15 residues.

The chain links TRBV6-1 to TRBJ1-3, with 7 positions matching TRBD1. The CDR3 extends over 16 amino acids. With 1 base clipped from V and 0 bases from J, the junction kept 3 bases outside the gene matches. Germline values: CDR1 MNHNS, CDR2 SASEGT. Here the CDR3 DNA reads TGTGCCAGCAGTGAAGGGACAGGCCGCTCTGGAAACACCATATATTTT. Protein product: CASSEGTGRSGNTIYF.

This CDR3 reads CATSREMKGRVNRNTEAFF. In nucleotides, the CDR3 is TGTGCCACCAGCAGAGAAATGAAGGGAAGGGTTAATAGGAACACTGAAGCTTTCTTT. The V call is TRBV15, the J call TRBJ1-1; D is unresolved. Per the germline V gene, CDR1 is LNHNV and CDR2 is YYDKDF (reference sequence). This CDR3 comprises 19 residues. V lost 0 bases and J 1 base, leaving 21 bases between the germline ends.